Below, 24 T cell receptor beta chains from the same sample are listed, as sequenced in a study of read filtering for tumor transcriptome and immune sequencing. Molecular barcoded adaptors covering alpha/delta and beta/gamma chains were used on approximately 400 ng RNA. TCRdb processed the reads anew with MiXCR; each CDR3 protein has one entry. This repertoire shows roughly 49,000 distinct CDR3 sequences, less than 20% found once; its top ten account for over 35%. The sample comprised a population of CD138-negative cells sorted from bone marrow. These receptors were taken from a donor older than 35 with multiple myeloma.

This clonotype was seen repeatedly, ten times or more. The V gene is TRBV3-1, the J gene TRBJ2-1; perhaps TRBD1 as D (6 bases). The germline V gene has CDR1 LGHDT and CDR2 YNNKEL (reference sequence). This CDR3 has 14 amino acids. V was pared by 0 bases and J by 6 bases, with 9 bases between. The CDR3 spells CASSQDVGANEQFF. CDR3 nucleotide sequence: TGTGCCAGCAGCCAAGATGTGGGGGCCAATGAGCAGTTCTTC.

This clonotype has at least ten counts. The chain employs TRBV5-5 and TRBJ2-3; 15 bases fit TRBD2. J gave up 6 bases and V 7 bases, and 6 bases lay outside the gene matches. Germline assignment: CDR1 SGHKS and CDR2 YYEKEE (reference sequence). The CDR3 is 15 residues long. CDR3 protein: CASGPGLAGGDTQYF. The CDR3 nucleotides read TGTGCCAGCGGCCCGGGACTAGCGGGAGGCGATACGCAGTATTTT.

A remark on this clonotype: A read error may produce the germline difference seen at one junction end. The chain employs TRBV6-2 or TRBV6-3 and TRBJ1-5; D is unclear. The CDR3 contains 13 residues. Germline V gene lookup returns CDR1 MNHEY and CDR2 SVGEGT. The CDR3, as DNA: TGTTCCAGCAGTTACTCGACGAATCAGCCCCAGCATTTT. It encodes CSSSYSTNQPQHF.

The chain combines TRBV30 with TRBJ1-5; D is unclear. The V end was cut by 3 bases, the J end by 7 bases, with 10 bases between. There are 12 residues in the CDR3. Germline V gene sequence: CDR1 GTSNPN, CDR2 SVGIG (reference sequence). CDR3 nucleotide sequence: TGTGCCTGGAGGGGGAGCGGCCAGCCCCAGCATTTT. This encodes CAWRGSGQPQHF.

This clonotype was counted ten times or more. This chain links TRBV18 with TRBJ2-1; unclear D gene. The CDR3 is 16 residues long. In germline, CDR1 is KGHSH, CDR2 LQKENI. Trimming left V 2 bases short and J 3 bases short, with 14 bases between. As DNA, the CDR3 is TGTGCCAGCTCACCATCCACCCCAATAGGCTACAATGAGCAGTTCTTC. Its protein product is CASSPSTPIGYNEQFF. The whole variable domain, remainder taken from reference TRBV18 and TRBJ2-1, is NAGVMQNPRHLVRRRGQEARLRCSPMKGHSHVYWYRQLPEEGLKFMVYLQKENIIDESGMPKERFSAEFPKEGPSILRIQQVVRGDSAAYFCASSPSTPIGYNEQFFGPGTRLTVL.

This clonotype came up once. Since a much larger clone is just one base distant, this may be a read error. The chain joins TRBV7-2 to TRBJ2-1; 9 bases are shared with TRBD2. Germline CDR1 is SGHTA and CDR2 is FQGNSA. The CDR3 totals 16 residues. Here the CDR3 reads CASSARGLALYNEQLF. CDR3 bases: TGTGCCAGCAGTGCGCGGGGACTAGCACTCTACAATGAGCAGCTCTTC.

This clonotype was detected many times. The V gene is TRBV19, the J gene TRBJ1-1, with TRBD1 as a possible D gene (5 bases). The V end lost 7 bases, the J end lost 0 bases, and 12 bases lay between the germline ends. Germline loops: CDR1 LNHDA, CDR2 SQIVND (reference sequence). CDR3 size: 14 residues. The CDR3 is CASNHPGLNTEAFF. Here the CDR3 DNA reads TGTGCCAGTAACCACCCGGGACTGAACACTGAAGCTTTCTTT.

This clonotype was detected only a few times. It differs at one base from a far larger clone, so likely a read error. The genes are TRBV6-5 and TRBJ2-1; 8 nucleotides agree with TRBD2. The CDR3 consists of 15 residues. The V gene end was trimmed by 5 bases and the J gene end by 7 bases; junction bases not matched to a gene: 10. Looked up from germline, CDR1 is MNHEY and CDR2 is SVGAGI. CDR3 DNA: TGTGCCAGCAGTAAATCGACAGCGGGAGAGAATGAGCAGTTCTTC. Protein: CASSKSTAGENEQFF.

As concerns this clonotype: It may be a read error: a sequence one base away is much more abundant. The chain combines TRBV29-1 with TRBJ1-1; 8 nucleotides align to TRBD1. The germline CDR1 and CDR2 sequences are SQVTM and ANQGSEA. The CDR3 runs 12 residues. In DNA form, the CDR3 reads TGCGGCGTCGGGACAGGAGGGGCTGAAGCTTTCTTT. Translating it yields CGVGTGGAEAFF. Full variable domain (rest looked up from reference TRBV29-1 and TRBJ1-1): SAVISQKPSRDICQRGTSLTIQCQVDSQVTMMFWYRQQPGQSLTLIATANQGSEATYESGFVIDKFPISRPNLTFSTLTVSNMSPEDSSIYLCGVGTGGAEAFFGQGTRLTVV.

The V gene is TRBV28, the J gene TRBJ2-4; D might be TRBD2 (6 bases). The CDR3 loop spans 14 amino acids. The V gene lost 6 bases and the J gene lost 6 bases, with 15 bases spanning the gap. Germline CDR1 and CDR2: MDHEN and SYDVKM. For the CDR3, the DNA is TGTGCCAGCAGACCCCGGGACTCTTTAAACATTCAGTACTTC. The encoded protein is CASRPRDSLNIQYF.

This clonotype was seen repeatedly, ten times or more. This chain joins TRBV19 and TRBJ1-5, with 10 bases that match TRBD1. With 5 bases clipped from V and 2 bases from J, the junction kept 12 bases outside the gene matches. This CDR3 comprises 18 residues. The germline CDR1 and CDR2 sequences are LNHDA and SQIVND (reference sequence). CDR3 DNA: TGTGCCAGTAGTGCGCCCCGACAGGGGGCGGTGGGCAATCAGCCCCAGCATTTT. Encoded protein: CASSAPRQGAVGNQPQHF.

For this clonotype: Because it lacks the conserved phenylalanine or tryptophan at the end, this CDR3 is likely a read error. The rearrangement links TRBV4-1 to TRBJ1-1; 9 positions match TRBD1. The germline gives CDR1 MGHRA, CDR2 YSYEKL. The CDR3 spans 15 residues. Trimming took 6 bases from V and 3 from J; bases not matched to a gene: 8. The CDR3 protein is CASRQGWTGDTEAFL. For the CDR3, the DNA is TGCGCCAGCAGACAGGGGTGGACAGGGGACACTGAAGCTTTCCTT.

This clonotype occurred many times. The chain carries TRBV4-2 and TRBJ2-1, with D possibly TRBD1 on 6 matching bases. Deletions cut 1 base from V and 4 bases from J, with 11 bases between. The CDR3 consists of 15 residues. The germline V gene has CDR1 LGHNA and CDR2 YNFKEQ. CDR3 DNA: TGTGCCAGCAGCCAAGCTTCCGGGACATACAATGAGCAGTTCTTC. It encodes CASSQASGTYNEQFF.

This clonotype was picked up a small number of times. The chain employs TRBV6-2 or TRBV6-3 and TRBJ2-1; weak D call: TRBD2 (5 bases). Germline V gene data show CDR1 as MNHEY and CDR2 as SVGEGT. The CDR3 consists of 13 residues. The germline V and J ends were trimmed by 6 bases and 7 bases, with 13 bases remaining between them. The CDR3 DNA follows: TGTGCCAGCAGCCCCACTAGTCTAAATGAGCAGTTCTTC. Encoded protein: CASSPTSLNEQFF.

This clonotype was seen many times. The chain joins TRBV12-5 to TRBJ1-5; 7 bases map to TRBD1. V shed 5 bases and J 6 bases; nucleotides not matched to a gene: 1. Per the germline V gene, CDR1 is LGHNT and CDR2 is FRNRAP. The length of the CDR3 is 12 residues. The CDR3 loop is CASGPGGQPQHF. The CDR3 DNA follows: TGTGCTAGTGGTCCAGGGGGTCAGCCCCAGCATTTT.

This clonotype showed up many times. The chain couples TRBV7-2 to TRBJ2-1; 13 nucleotides agree with TRBD2. The germline CDR1 and CDR2 sequences are SGHTA and FQGNSA. The V gene end was trimmed by 5 bases and the J gene end by 2 bases; junction bases not matched to a gene: 0. The CDR3 consists of 15 residues. The CDR3 bases are TGTGCCAGCAGCGGGACTAGCGGGACCTACAATGAGCAGTTCTTC. This sequence encodes CASSGTSGTYNEQFF. Full variable domain (outside the CDR3, taken from reference TRBV7-2 and TRBJ2-1): GAGVSQSPSNKVTEKGKDVELRCDPISGHTALYWYRQSLGQGLEFLIYFQGNSAPDKSGLPSDRFSAERTGGSVSTLTIQRTQQEDSAVYLCASSGTSGTYNEQFFGPGTRLTVL.

This clonotype came up once. This sequence joins TRBV4-2 and TRBJ2-5; no clear D gene. The CDR3 length is 16 residues. The germline V gene has CDR1 LGHNA and CDR2 YNFKEQ. V was shortened by 5 bases and J by 0 bases, with 16 bases between the two germline ends. The CDR3 loop reads CASSLVAGRDQETQYF. CDR3 coding DNA: TGTGCCAGCAGCTTGGTCGCAGGCCGTGACCAAGAGACCCAGTACTTC.

The CDR3 bases are TGCGCCAGCAGATCCGGGACTAGCGGGAGTGAGACCCAGTACTTC. It specifies CASRSGTSGSETQYF. This chain links TRBV5-1 with TRBJ2-5, with 14 positions matching TRBD2. The CDR3 length is 15 residues. Germline CDR1 is SGHRS and CDR2 is YFSETQ. J lost 5 bases, V lost 5 bases, and 5 bases had no gene match.

With respect to this clonotype: Here the CDR3 omits its conserved ending phenylalanine or tryptophan, so a read error is the likely source. The J gene is TRBJ2-7, the V gene TRBV27; 9 bases are shared with TRBD2. In germline, CDR1 is MNHEY, CDR2 SMNVEV (reference sequence). The CDR3 is made up of 17 amino acids. The CDR3 is CASRLRLAEVYSYEQYL. In DNA form, the CDR3 reads TGTGCCAGCCGTTTGCGACTAGCGGAAGTATACTCCTACGAGCAGTACCTC.

This clonotype was seen many times. The chain is built from TRBV9 and TRBJ2-7; the D is unclear. Trimming removed 1 base from V and 3 bases from J, with 14 bases in between. The CDR3 totals 15 residues. Germline-derived CDR1 and CDR2 are SGDLS and YYNGEE. CDR3 residues: CASSVSGTPRYEQYF. In DNA, the CDR3 is TGTGCCAGCAGCGTATCTGGTACCCCGCGCTACGAGCAGTACTTC.

This clonotype has a count of ten or more. V and J are TRBV29-1 and TRBJ2-7; 11 bases are shared with TRBD2. CDR3 length: 14 amino acids. Germline-derived CDR1 and CDR2 are SQVTM and ANQGSEA. The J segment lost 0 bases and the V segment lost 6 bases, leaving 4 bases of the junction unmatched. The CDR3 sequence: CSVQGLADSYEQYF. The CDR3 nucleotides read TGCAGCGTCCAGGGACTAGCGGACTCCTACGAGCAGTACTTC.

The chain has TRBV20-1 and TRBJ1-4; a possible D gene is TRBD1 (5 bases). Germline-derived CDR1 and CDR2 are DFQATT and SNEGSKA (reference sequence). The V end was cut by 7 bases, the J end by 5 bases, with 20 bases between. The CDR3 totals 15 residues. The DNA for the CDR3 is TGCAGTGTCGACACAGCGACACGGGACAATGAAAAACTGTTTTTT. This gives the protein CSVDTATRDNEKLFF.

Turning to this clonotype: A much bigger clone sits one base away, suggesting this may be a read error. This chain connects TRBV4-1 to TRBJ2-6, with a weak D call TRBD2 (6 bases). CDR3 length equals 18 residues. Germline loops: CDR1 MGHRA, CDR2 YSYEKL. The CDR3 DNA follows: TGCGCCAGCCGCCAAGATGCCCAGGGAGGCTCTGGGGCCAACGTCCTGACTTTC. This codes for CASRQDAQGGSGANVLTF.

This clonotype occurred many times. The chain carries TRBV19 and TRBJ2-3; TRBD2 matches at 14 bases. CDR1 and CDR2 from the germline V gene are LNHDA and SQIVND (reference sequence). The junction had 8 bases not matched to a gene; V was cut back by 3 bases and J by 6 bases. The CDR3 contains 17 residues. The CDR3 here is CASSIRYGTSGSDTQYF. The CDR3 bases are TGTGCCAGTAGTATCAGATACGGGACTAGCGGGAGTGATACGCAGTATTTT.